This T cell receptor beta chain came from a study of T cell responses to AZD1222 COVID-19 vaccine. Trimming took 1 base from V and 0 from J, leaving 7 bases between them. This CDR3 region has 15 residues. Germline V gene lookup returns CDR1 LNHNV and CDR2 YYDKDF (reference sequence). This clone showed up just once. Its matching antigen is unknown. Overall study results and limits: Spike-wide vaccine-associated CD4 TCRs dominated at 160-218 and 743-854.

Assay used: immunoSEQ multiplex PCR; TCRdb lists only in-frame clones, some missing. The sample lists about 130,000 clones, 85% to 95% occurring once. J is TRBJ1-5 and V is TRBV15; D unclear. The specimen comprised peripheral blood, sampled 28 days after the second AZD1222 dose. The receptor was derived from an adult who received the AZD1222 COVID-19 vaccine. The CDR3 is CATSRGGNSNQPQHF. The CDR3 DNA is TGTGCCACCAGCAGAGGCGGGAATAGCAATCAGCCCCAGCATTTT.